The rows below give T cell receptor beta chains drawn from one sample of a study of blood T cell repertoires in COVID-19. Using immunoSEQ multiplex PCR, the repertoire was profiled, and TCRdb retains in-frame clones only, with some absent. The sample consists of about 59,000 clones, less than 75% of them appearing once. Sequencing was done on a sample of peripheral blood. The source is a woman in her sixties or seventies with acute or convalescent COVID-19. Each CDR3 is given without its conserved first and last residue.

j_call v_call cdr3_aa
TRBJ1-5 TRBV30 AWSVGVYSNQPQH
TRBJ2-5 TRBV27 ASSLGGMQTQY
TRBJ1-1 TRBV6-5 ASIPGMKNTEAF
TRBJ2-4 TRBV6-5 ASSRGSRAKNIQY
TRBJ1-1 TRBV7-9 ASSSTRTGRNTEAF
TRBJ2-2 TRBV4-1 ASSQAGDAGELF
TRBJ2-1 TRBV6-5 ASLTPWRREQF
TRBJ1-4 TRBV19 ASSILGGTNEKLF
TRBJ2-1 TRBV6-5 ASRSTGVSYNEQF
TRBJ2-3 TRBV6-5 ASKPQTGDRDTQY
TRBJ2-5 TRBV10-3 AISSAGGETQY
TRBJ1-5 TRBV1 TSSQDIRVANQPQH
TRBJ2-1 TRBV12-3/TRBV12-4 ASSAGVNEQF
TRBJ2-3 TRBV21-1 ASSKEGVCQGLTDTQY
TRBJ1-2 TRBV6-2/TRBV6-3 ASSSQGFYGYT
TRBJ1-1 TRBV13 ASSKWTGRYPEAF
TRBJ2-4 TRBV5-6 ASSLAGLAGSKNIQY
TRBJ2-1 TRBV27 ASRRRGAPIEQF
TRBJ1-6 TRBV6-1 ASIEVRNSPLH
TRBJ2-2 TRBV24-1 ATGGGNTGELF
TRBJ1-5 TRBV5-1 ASSRDISQGQPQH
TRBJ1-4 TRBV18 ASATGGNNEKLF
TRBJ1-2 TRBV20-1 SASPSLGYT
TRBJ1-2 TRBV25-1 ASSKAGASGNYGYT
TRBJ2-3 TRBV5-1 ASSWGTAGPTDTQY
TRBJ2-7 TRBV7-7 ASSLGQGIGEQY
TRBJ1-1 TRBV7-8 ASSFVRGAGTEAF
TRBJ2-1 TRBV5-4 ASSFTGTGRNEQF
TRBJ2-5 TRBV5-1 ASSRMGGPGETQY
TRBJ1-6 TRBV6-6 AGHRDYNSPLH
TRBJ1-4 TRBV29-1 SVEGSVVEGNEKLF
TRBJ2-3 TRBV5-1 ASSLVQDRVHTQY
TRBJ1-2 TRBV4-2 ASSQDSQGNYGYT
TRBJ1-1 TRBV4-1 ASSQSLSLNTEAF
TRBJ1-2 TRBV5-1 ASSMGLDGQGGYT
TRBJ2-5 TRBV27 ASKRAGAPETQY
TRBJ1-2 TRBV19 ASSIGPGEVANYGYT
TRBJ1-3 TRBV14 ASSQTFGGSGNTIY
TRBJ1-4 TRBV29-1 SVKSLRQGLDEKLF
TRBJ1-2 TRBV3-1/TRBV3-2 ASSLGGHQGYT
TRBJ1-1 TRBV6-6 ASSRQGGSTEAF
TRBJ2-5 TRBV18 ASSPSREETQY
TRBJ2-5 TRBV7-9 ASSLANPGEETQY
TRBJ1-5 TRBV5-5 ASSLAQGSNQPQH